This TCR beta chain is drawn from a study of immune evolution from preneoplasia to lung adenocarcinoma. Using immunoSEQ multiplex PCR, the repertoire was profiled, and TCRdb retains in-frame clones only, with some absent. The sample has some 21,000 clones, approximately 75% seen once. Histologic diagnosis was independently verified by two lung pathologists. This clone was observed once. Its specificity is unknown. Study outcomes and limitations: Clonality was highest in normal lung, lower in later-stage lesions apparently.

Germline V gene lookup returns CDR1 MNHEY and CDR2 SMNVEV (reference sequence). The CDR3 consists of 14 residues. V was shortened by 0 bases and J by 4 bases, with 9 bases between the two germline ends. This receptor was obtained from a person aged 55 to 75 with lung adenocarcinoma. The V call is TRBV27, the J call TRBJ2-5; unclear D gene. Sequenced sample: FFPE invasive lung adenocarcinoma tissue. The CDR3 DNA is TGTGCCAGCAGTTTATCCCGGTATAGAGAGACCCAGTACTTC. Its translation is CASSLSRYRETQYF.